A selection of T cell receptor beta chains follows, all from one sample in a study of cytomegalovirus exposure and HLA in healthy donors. Clones were sequenced by immunoSEQ multiplex PCR, and TCRdb holds only the in-frame ones, with some missing. The table records around 130,000 clones, roughly two thirds of them present only once. The specimen sequenced was PBMCs. The receptors were sampled from a male donor in good health and CMV-seronegative. CDR3s include the opening cysteine and the closing phenylalanine or tryptophan. A D gene is named only where the DNA matches it firmly. The size field is filled for only some rows; it gives once, few, many or a size class.

cdr3_length j_call v_call clone_size d_call cdr3_aa cdr3_nt
14 TRBJ1-1 TRBV19 NA TRBD1 CASSRTSGGTEAFF TGTGCCAGTAGTAGGACATCAGGGGGCACTGAAGCTTTCTTT
16 TRBJ2-5 TRBV27 NA TRBD1 CASSPYPTGGLETQYF TGTGCCAGCAGTCCCTACCCGACAGGGGGCCTGGAGACCCAGTACTTC
14 TRBJ1-1 TRBV5-1 few NA CASSLDSTNTEAFF TGCGCCAGCAGCTTGGATTCAACTAACACTGAAGCTTTCTTT
14 TRBJ1-2 TRBV9 NA NA CASSVYADSYGYTF TGTGCCAGCAGCGTATACGCAGATTCCTATGGCTACACCTTC
15 TRBJ1-5 TRBV27 NA NA CASVETGMGNQPQHF TGTGCCAGCGTAGAAACAGGGATGGGGAATCAGCCCCAGCATTTT
14 TRBJ2-7 TRBV19 NA TRBD2 CASSPLAGDYEQYF TGTGCCAGTAGTCCACTAGCGGGGGACTACGAGCAGTACTTC
16 TRBJ2-5 TRBV5-1 NA NA CASRLLGTGPPAGQYF TGCGCCAGCAGGCTCTTGGGGACGGGGCCTCCAGCGGGCCAGTACTTC
21 TRBJ2-1 TRBV2 few TRBD2 CASSRRLAGGTGWSSYNEQFF TGTGCCAGCAGCCGCCGACTAGCGGGGGGGACAGGGTGGAGCTCCTACAATGAGCAGTTCTTC
15 TRBJ1-1 TRBV14 NA NA CASSQDYGGLSEAFF TGTGCCAGCAGCCAAGATTACGGGGGGCTCAGTGAAGCTTTCTTT
16 TRBJ2-3 TRBV7-8 once TRBD2 CASSLILAGFTDTQYF TGTGCCAGCAGCTTAATCCTAGCGGGATTCACAGATACGCAGTATTTT
15 TRBJ2-1 TRBV4-1 NA TRBD2 CASSQEAGLANEQFF TGCGCCAGCAGCCAAGAAGCGGGACTAGCCAATGAGCAGTTCTTC
15 TRBJ2-7 TRBV19 NA TRBD1 CASSIGTGSSYEQYF TGTGCCAGTAGTATAGGGACAGGGAGCTCCTACGAGCAGTACTTC
14 TRBJ1-3 TRBV5-4 few NA CASSDRSSGNTIYF TGTGCCAGCAGTGACCGGAGCTCTGGAAACACCATATATTTT
14 TRBJ2-1 TRBV18 few TRBD2 CASSPPSGGNEQFF TGTGCCAGCTCACCACCTAGCGGGGGAAATGAGCAGTTCTTC
13 TRBJ2-7 TRBV29-1 NA NA CSAGGQSSYEQYF TGCAGCGCGGGAGGACAGAGCTCCTACGAGCAGTACTTC
17 TRBJ1-6 TRBV27 NA TRBD1 CASSLSLGTAYNSPLHF TGTGCCAGCAGTTTATCGCTCGGGACAGCGTATAATTCACCCCTCCACTTT
15 TRBJ1-3 TRBV10-3 NA TRBD1 CAISGSGTAGNTIYF TGTGCCATCAGTGGATCCGGGACAGCTGGAAACACCATATATTTT
13 TRBJ1-1 TRBV6-5 NA NA CASTPGGHTEAFF TGTGCCAGCACCCCAGGAGGCCACACTGAAGCTTTCTTT
16 TRBJ1-6 TRBV30 NA TRBD1 CAWSYAGQGYNSPLHF TGTGCCTGGAGTTACGCGGGACAGGGGTATAATTCACCCCTCCACTTT
15 TRBJ1-1 TRBV5-1 NA NA CASCTDGGDNTEAFF TGCGCCAGTTGCACCGACGGGGGGGATAACACTGAAGCTTTCTTT
14 TRBJ2-1 TRBV4-1 once NA CASSQDWSGNEQFF TGCGCCAGCAGCCAAGATTGGAGTGGCAATGAGCAGTTCTTC